This T cell receptor beta chain was observed in a study of shared clonotypes between healthy human individuals. When replicate PCRs were run on sorted subsets, they used about 220 ng DNA, tens of thousands of T cell genomes. The table came from immunoSEQ multiplex PCR; TCRdb's copy has only in-frame clones and leaves some out. The sample includes 650,000 to 800,000 clones, over 60% of them seen just once. The germline V gene encodes CDR1 SGHRS and CDR2 YFSETQ. The CDR3 covers 12 residues. The ends were cut back, 0 bases at V and 7 bases at J, with 7 bases in the middle. This chain links TRBV5-1 with TRBJ1-2; D might be TRBD1 (5 bases). The sequenced sample consisted of memory CD4+ T cells sorted from blood. Subset noted: CD45RA-negative fraction. This receptor was identified in a woman in her 30s in good health. The CDR3 region is CASSLDGTGYTF. In DNA, the CDR3 is TGCGCCAGCAGCTTGGACGGGACTGGCTACACCTTC.